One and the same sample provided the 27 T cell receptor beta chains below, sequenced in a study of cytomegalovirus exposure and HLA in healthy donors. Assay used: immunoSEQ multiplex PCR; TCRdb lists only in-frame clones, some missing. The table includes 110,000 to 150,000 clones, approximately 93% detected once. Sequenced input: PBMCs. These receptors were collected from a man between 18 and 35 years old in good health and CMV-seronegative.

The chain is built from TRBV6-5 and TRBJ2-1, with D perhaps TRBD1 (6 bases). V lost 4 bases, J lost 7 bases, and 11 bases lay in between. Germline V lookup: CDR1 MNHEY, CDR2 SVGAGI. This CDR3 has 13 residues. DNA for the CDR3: TGTGCCAGCAGTTCAGGGGTGGGTAATGAGCAGTTCTTC. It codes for CASSSGVGNEQFF.

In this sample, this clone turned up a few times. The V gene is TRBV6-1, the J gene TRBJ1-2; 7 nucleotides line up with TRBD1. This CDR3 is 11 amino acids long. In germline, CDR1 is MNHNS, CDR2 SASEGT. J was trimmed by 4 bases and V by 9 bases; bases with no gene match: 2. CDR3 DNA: TGTGCCAGTGACAGGGCCTATGGCTACACCTTC. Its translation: CASDRAYGYTF.

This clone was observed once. CDR3 in amino acids: CASRRQGIAETQYF. DNA of the CDR3: TGTGCCAGCAGACGACAGGGAATTGCGGAGACCCAGTACTTC. The rearrangement joins TRBV7-9 to TRBJ2-5, with TRBD1 matching 7 bases. CDR1 is SEHNR and CDR2 is FQNEAQ in the germline V gene (reference sequence). Trimming removed 6 bases from V and 5 bases from J; junction bases left unmatched: 9. The CDR3 extends over 14 amino acids.

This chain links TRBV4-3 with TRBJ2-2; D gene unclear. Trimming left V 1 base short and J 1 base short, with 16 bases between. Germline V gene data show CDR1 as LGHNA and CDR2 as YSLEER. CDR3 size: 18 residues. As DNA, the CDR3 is TGCGCCAGCAGCCAAGGAATAGCTTCTTACCTGAACACCGGGGAGCTGTTTTTT. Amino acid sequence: CASSQGIASYLNTGELFF.

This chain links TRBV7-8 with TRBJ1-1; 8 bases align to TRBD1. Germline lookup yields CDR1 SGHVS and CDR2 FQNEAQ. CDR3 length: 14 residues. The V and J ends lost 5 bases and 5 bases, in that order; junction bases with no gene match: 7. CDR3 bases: TGTGCCAGCAGCCGACAGGGGAGGGGGACTGAAGCTTTCTTT. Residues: CASSRQGRGTEAFF.

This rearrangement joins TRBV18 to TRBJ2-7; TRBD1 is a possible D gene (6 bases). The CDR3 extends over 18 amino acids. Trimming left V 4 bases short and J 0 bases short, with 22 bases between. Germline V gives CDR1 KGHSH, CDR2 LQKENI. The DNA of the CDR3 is TGTGCCAGCTCACACCCACCTCCCCAGGCCAGGGGCTCCTACGAGCAGTACTTC. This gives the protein CASSHPPPQARGSYEQYF.

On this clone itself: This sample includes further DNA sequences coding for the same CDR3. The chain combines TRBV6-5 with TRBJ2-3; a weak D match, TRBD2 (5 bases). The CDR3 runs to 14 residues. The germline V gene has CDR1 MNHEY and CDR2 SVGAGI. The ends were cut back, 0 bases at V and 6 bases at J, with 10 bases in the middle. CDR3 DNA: TGTGCCAGCAGTTACTCGAGCGGTACCGATACGCAGTATTTT. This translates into CASSYSSGTDTQYF.

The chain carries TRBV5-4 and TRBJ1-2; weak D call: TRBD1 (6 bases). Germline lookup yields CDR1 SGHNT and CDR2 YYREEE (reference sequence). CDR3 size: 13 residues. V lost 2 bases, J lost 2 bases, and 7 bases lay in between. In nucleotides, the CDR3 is TGTGCCAGCAGCTTTGACAGGAACTATGGCTACACCTTC. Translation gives CASSFDRNYGYTF.

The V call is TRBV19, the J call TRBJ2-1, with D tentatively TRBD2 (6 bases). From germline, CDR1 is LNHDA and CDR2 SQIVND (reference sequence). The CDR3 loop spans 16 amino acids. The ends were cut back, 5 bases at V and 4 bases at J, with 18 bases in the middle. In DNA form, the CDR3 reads TGTGCCAGTAGTGTGGGTTCGGCGGGAAGGTACAATGAGCAGTTCTTC. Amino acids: CASSVGSAGRYNEQFF.

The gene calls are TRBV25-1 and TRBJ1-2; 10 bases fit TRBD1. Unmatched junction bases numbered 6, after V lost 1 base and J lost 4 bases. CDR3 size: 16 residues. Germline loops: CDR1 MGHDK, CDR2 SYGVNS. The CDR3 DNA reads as TGTGCCAGCAGTGAATCTGGGGACAGGGGACTCTATGGCTACACCTTC. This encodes CASSESGDRGLYGYTF.

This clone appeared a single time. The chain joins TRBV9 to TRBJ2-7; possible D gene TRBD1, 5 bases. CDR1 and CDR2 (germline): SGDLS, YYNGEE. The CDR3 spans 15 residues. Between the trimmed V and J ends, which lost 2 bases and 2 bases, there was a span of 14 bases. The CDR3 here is CASSVKQGVAYEQYF. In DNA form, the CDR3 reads TGTGCCAGCAGCGTCAAACAAGGGGTGGCCTACGAGCAGTACTTC.

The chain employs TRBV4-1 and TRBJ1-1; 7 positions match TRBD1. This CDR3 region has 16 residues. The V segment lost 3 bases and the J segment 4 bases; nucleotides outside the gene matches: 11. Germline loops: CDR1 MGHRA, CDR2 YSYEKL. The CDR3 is CASSHPQGLLRTEAFF. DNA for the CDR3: TGCGCCAGCAGCCACCCACAGGGGTTGTTGCGCACTGAAGCTTTCTTT.

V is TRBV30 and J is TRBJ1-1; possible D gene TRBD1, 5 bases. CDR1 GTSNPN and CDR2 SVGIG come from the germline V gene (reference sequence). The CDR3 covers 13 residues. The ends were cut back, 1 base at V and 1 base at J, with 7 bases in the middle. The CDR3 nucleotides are TGTGCCTGGAGTGGACAGACGAACACTGAAGCTTTCTTT. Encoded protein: CAWSGQTNTEAFF.

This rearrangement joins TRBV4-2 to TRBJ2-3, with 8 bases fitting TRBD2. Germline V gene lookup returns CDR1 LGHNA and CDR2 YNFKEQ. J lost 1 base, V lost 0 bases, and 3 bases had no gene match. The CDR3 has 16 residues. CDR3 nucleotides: TGTGCCAGCAGCCAAGAGGCGCGGGGGGGCACAGATACGCAGTATTTT. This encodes CASSQEARGGTDTQYF.

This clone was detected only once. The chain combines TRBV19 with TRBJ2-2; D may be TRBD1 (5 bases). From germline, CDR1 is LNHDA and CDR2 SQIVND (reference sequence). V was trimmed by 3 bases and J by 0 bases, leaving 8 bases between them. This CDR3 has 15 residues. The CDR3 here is CASSIMTANTGELFF. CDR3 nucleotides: TGTGCCAGTAGTATTATGACAGCGAACACCGGGGAGCTGTTTTTT. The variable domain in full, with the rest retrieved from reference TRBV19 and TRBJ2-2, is DGGITQSPKYLFRKEGQNVTLSCEQNLNHDAMYWYRQDPGQGLRLIYYSQIVNDFQKGDIAEGYSVSREKKESFPLTVTSAQKNPTAFYLCASSIMTANTGELFFGEGSRLTVL.

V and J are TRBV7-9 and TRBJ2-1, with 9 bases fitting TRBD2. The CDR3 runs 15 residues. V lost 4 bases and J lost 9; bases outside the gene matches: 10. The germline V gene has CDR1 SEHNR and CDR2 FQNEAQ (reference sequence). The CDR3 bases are TGTGCCAGCAGCTCCCGATGGCGGGGGGGCCCTGAGCAGTTCTTC. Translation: CASSSRWRGGPEQFF.

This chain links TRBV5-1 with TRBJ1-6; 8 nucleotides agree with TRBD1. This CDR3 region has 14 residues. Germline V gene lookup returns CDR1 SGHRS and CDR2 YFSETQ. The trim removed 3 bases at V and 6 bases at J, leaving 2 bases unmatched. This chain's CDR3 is CASSSGQVNSPLHF. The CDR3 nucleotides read TGCGCCAGCAGCTCGGGACAGGTTAATTCACCCCTCCACTTT.

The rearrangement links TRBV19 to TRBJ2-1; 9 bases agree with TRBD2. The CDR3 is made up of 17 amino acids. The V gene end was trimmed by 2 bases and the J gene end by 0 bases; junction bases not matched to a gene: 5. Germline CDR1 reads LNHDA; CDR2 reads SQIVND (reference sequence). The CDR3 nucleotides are TGTGCCAGTAGTATACTAGCGGGACCTAACTCCTACAATGAGCAGTTCTTC. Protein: CASSILAGPNSYNEQFF. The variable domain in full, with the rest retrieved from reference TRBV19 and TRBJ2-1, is DGGITQSPKYLFRKEGQNVTLSCEQNLNHDAMYWYRQDPGQGLRLIYYSQIVNDFQKGDIAEGYSVSREKKESFPLTVTSAQKNPTAFYLCASSILAGPNSYNEQFFGPGTRLTVL.

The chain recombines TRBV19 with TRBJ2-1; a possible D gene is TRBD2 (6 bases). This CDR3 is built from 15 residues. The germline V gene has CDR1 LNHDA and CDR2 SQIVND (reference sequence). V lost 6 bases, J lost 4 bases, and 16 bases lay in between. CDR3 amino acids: CASRPGLRKYNEQFF. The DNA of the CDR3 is TGTGCCAGTAGGCCGGGACTGAGGAAATACAATGAGCAGTTCTTC.

The CDR3 DNA reads as TGTGCCAGCAGCTTCCACCTACAGGGCCCGGGATTCGATGAGCAGTTCTTC. It yields the protein CASSFHLQGPGFDEQFF. V usage is TRBV7-2 and J usage is TRBJ2-1; a weak D match, TRBD1 (6 bases). Between the trimmed V and J ends, which lost 3 bases and 8 bases, there was a span of 23 bases. In germline, CDR1 is SGHTA, CDR2 FQGNSA. CDR3 size: 17 residues.

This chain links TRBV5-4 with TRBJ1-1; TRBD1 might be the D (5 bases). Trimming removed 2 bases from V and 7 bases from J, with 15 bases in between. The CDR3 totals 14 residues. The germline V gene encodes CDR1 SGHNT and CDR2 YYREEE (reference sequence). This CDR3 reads CASSLYQGLGEAFF. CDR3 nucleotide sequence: TGTGCCAGCAGCTTATACCAGGGCTTAGGTGAAGCTTTCTTT.

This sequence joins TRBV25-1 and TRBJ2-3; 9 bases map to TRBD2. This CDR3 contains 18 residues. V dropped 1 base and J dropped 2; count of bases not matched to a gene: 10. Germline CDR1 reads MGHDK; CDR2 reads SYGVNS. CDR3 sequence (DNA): TGTGCCAGCAGTGAATCCCTCAGCCTAGCGGGGTCCACAGATACGCAGTATTTT. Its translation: CASSESLSLAGSTDTQYF.

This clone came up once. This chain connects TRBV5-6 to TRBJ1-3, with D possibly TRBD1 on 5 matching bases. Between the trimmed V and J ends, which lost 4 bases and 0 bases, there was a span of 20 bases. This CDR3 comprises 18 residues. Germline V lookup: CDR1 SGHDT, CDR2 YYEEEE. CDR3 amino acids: CASSPFSGDSVSGNTIYF. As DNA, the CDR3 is TGTGCCAGCAGCCCATTTTCTGGGGACTCTGTCTCTGGAAACACCATATATTTT.

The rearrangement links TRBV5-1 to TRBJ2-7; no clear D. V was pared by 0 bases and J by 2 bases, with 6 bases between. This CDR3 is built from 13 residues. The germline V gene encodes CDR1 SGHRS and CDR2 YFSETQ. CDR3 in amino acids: CASSLDYTYEQYF. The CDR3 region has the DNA TGCGCCAGCAGCTTGGATTACACCTACGAGCAGTACTTC. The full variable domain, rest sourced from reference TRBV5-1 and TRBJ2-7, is KAGVTQTPRYLIKTRGQQVTLSCSPISGHRSVSWYQQTPGQGLQFLFEYFSETQRNKGNFPGRFSGRQFSNSRSEMNVSTLELGDSALYLCASSLDYTYEQYFGPGTRLTVT.

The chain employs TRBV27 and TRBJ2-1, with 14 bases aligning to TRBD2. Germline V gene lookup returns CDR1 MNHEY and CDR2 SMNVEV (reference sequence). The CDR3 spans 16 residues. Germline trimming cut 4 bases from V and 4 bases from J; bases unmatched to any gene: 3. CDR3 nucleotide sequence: TGTGCCAGCAGTTCGGGGACTAGCGGGAGATACAATGAGCAGTTCTTC. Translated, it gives CASSSGTSGRYNEQFF.

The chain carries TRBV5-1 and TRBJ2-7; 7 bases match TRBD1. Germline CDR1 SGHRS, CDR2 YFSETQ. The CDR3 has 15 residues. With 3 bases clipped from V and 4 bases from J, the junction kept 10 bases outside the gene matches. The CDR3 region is CASSSDGTDVYEQYF. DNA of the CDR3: TGCGCCAGCAGCTCCGACGGGACAGATGTATACGAGCAGTACTTC.

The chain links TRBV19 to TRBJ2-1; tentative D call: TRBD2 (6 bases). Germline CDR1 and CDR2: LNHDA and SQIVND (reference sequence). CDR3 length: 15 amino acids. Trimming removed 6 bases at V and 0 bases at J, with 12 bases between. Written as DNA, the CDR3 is TGTGCCAGTAGCCAACGGGACTTCTCCTACAATGAGCAGTTCTTC. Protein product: CASSQRDFSYNEQFF.